The 12 T cell receptor beta chains given below trace back to one sample, sequenced in a study of cytomegalovirus exposure and HLA in healthy donors listed by TCRdb under 2017. Receptor amplification or capture employed the immunoSEQ multiplex PCR assay. For the multiplex PCR, a mixture combining 60 forward primers for TCR Vbeta segments and 13 reverse primers for TCR Jbeta segments was used. In TCRdb, the immuneACCESS table is reduced to in-frame sequences with V and J assigned. These tables do not hold every clone; where another copy was compared, an unresolved V gene accounts for under half, and the others remain unexplained. Here the sample has about 88,000 clones; roughly three quarters occur a single time. The ten largest account for around 4.5% of the sample. The specimen was PBMCs. These receptors were collected from a woman in her thirties or forties in good health and CMV-seronegative.

J is TRBJ2-2 and V is TRBV27; 8 bases map to TRBD1. J lost 2 bases, V lost 6 bases, and 5 bases had no gene match. CDR1 and CDR2 from the germline V gene are MNHEY and SMNVEV (reference sequence). The CDR3 runs 15 residues. The CDR3 bases are TGTGCCAGCAGAGCCGGGACAGGCAACACCGGGGAGCTGTTTTTT. This translates into CASRAGTGNTGELFF.

This chain joins TRBV14 and TRBJ1-4; 10 bases are a match to TRBD1. Germline CDR1 and CDR2: SGHDN and FVKESK. V dropped 1 base and J dropped 6; count of bases not matched to a gene: 5. The CDR3 extends over 16 amino acids. The CDR3, as DNA: TGTGCCAGCAGCCAAGGAGAGGGACAGGGGTATGAAAAACTGTTTTTT. Translating gives CASSQGEGQGYEKLFF.

The chain links TRBV6-6 to TRBJ2-7; TRBD1 aligns across 7 bases. There are 14 residues in the CDR3. The germline gives CDR1 MNHNY, CDR2 SVGAGI (reference sequence). The junction had 7 bases not matched to a gene; V was cut back by 5 bases and J by 3 bases. CDR3 amino acids: CASSDWDRFYEQYF. The CDR3 bases are TGTGCCAGCAGTGACTGGGACAGATTCTACGAGCAGTACTTC.

The chain has TRBV5-6 and TRBJ1-1, with D perhaps matching TRBD1 (5 bases). This CDR3 region has 16 residues. With 1 base removed from V and 1 base from J, the gap between germline ends came to 14 bases. Germline CDR1 and CDR2: SGHDT and YYEEEE. The CDR3 here is CASSLRGALSNTEAFF. The CDR3 DNA is TGTGCCAGCAGCTTGAGGGGCGCCCTCTCGAACACTGAAGCTTTCTTT.

V usage is TRBV5-1 and J usage is TRBJ1-2, with 7 bases aligning to TRBD1. Trimming at V came to 4 bases and at J to 4 bases, leaving 4 bases not matched to a gene. In germline, CDR1 is SGHRS, CDR2 YFSETQ. There are 13 residues in the CDR3. This CDR3 is CASSTGQAYGYTF. For the CDR3, the DNA is TGCGCCAGCAGCACTGGACAGGCCTATGGCTACACCTTC. Full variable domain (rest looked up from reference TRBV5-1 and TRBJ1-2): KAGVTQTPRYLIKTRGQQVTLSCSPISGHRSVSWYQQTPGQGLQFLFEYFSETQRNKGNFPGRFSGRQFSNSRSEMNVSTLELGDSALYLCASSTGQAYGYTFGSGTRLTVV.

The genes are TRBV27 and TRBJ1-1; 7 nucleotides match TRBD1. V shed 8 bases and J 1 base; nucleotides not matched to a gene: 7. The germline V gene has CDR1 MNHEY and CDR2 SMNVEV (reference sequence). The CDR3 runs to 14 residues. The CDR3 coding sequence is TGTGCCAGCGCCCCGGACAGGAGGAACACTGAAGCTTTCTTT. This codes for CASAPDRRNTEAFF.

The genes are TRBV7-2 and TRBJ2-7; D gene uncertain. The germline V gene has CDR1 SGHTA and CDR2 FQGNSA. V lost 4 bases and J 2 bases, leaving 15 bases between the germline ends. This CDR3 has 15 amino acids. CDR3 bases: TGTGCCAGCAGCTATCTTCCACACACGCCCTACGAGCAGTACTTC. It encodes CASSYLPHTPYEQYF. Full variable domain (outside the CDR3, taken from reference TRBV7-2 and TRBJ2-7): GAGVSQSPSNKVTEKGKDVELRCDPISGHTALYWYRQSLGQGLEFLIYFQGNSAPDKSGLPSDRFSAERTGGSVSTLTIQRTQQEDSAVYLCASSYLPHTPYEQYFGPGTRLTVT.

The chain has TRBV25-1 and TRBJ1-1; possible D gene TRBD1, 5 bases. CDR1 and CDR2 (germline): MGHDK, SYGVNS. The CDR3 loop spans 15 amino acids. V shed 0 bases and J shed 4 bases, with 12 bases lying between them. The CDR3 region is CASSEYGGGSTEAFF. CDR3 bases: TGTGCCAGCAGTGAATACGGTGGGGGGAGCACTGAAGCTTTCTTT.

This chain connects TRBV5-1 to TRBJ2-7; 7 bases are a match to TRBD2. This CDR3 has 14 residues. V lost 0 bases to trimming and J lost 0 bases; unmatched junction nucleotides: 0. CDR1 is SGHRS and CDR2 is YFSETQ in the germline V gene. The CDR3 DNA sequence: TGCGCCAGCAGCTTGGGGACTAGCTCCTACGAGCAGTACTTC. Amino acid sequence: CASSLGTSSYEQYF.

The chain joins TRBV11-3 to TRBJ2-3; 7 nucleotides agree with TRBD2. From germline, CDR1 is SGHNT and CDR2 YENEEA. This CDR3 is 15 amino acids long. V lost 1 base and J lost 0; bases outside the gene matches: 1. The DNA for the CDR3 is TGTGCCAGCAGCTTAGCCGGGGGGAGCACAGATACGCAGTATTTT. This gives the protein CASSLAGGSTDTQYF. Using reference TRBV11-3 and TRBJ2-3 for the parts outside the CDR3, the full variable domain is EAGVVQSPRYKIIEKKQPVAFWCNPISGHNTLYWYLQNLGQGPELLIRYENEEAVDDSQLPKDRFSAERLKGVDSTLKIQPAELGDSAVYLCASSLAGGSTDTQYFGPGTRLTVL.

In its sample, this clone was seen a few times. This chain connects TRBV6-1 to TRBJ1-2; tentative D call: TRBD1 (6 bases). Trimming shortened V by 7 bases and J by 4 bases, and 19 bases separated the two germline ends. The CDR3 is 15 residues long. Germline assignment: CDR1 MNHNS and CDR2 SASEGT. The CDR3 sequence is CASILRGGRSYGYTF. The CDR3 bases are TGTGCCAGCATCCTAAGGGGGGGGCGAAGCTATGGCTACACCTTC.

This sequence joins TRBV7-8 and TRBJ2-1; maybe TRBD1 (6 bases). The CDR3 contains 16 residues. Trimming took off 1 base at V and 5 bases at J, with 15 bases between the two ends. Germline assignment: CDR1 SGHVS and CDR2 FQNEAQ. The DNA of the CDR3 is TGTGCCAGCAGCTTAGAAACGGGGACAAAGAACAATGAGCAGTTCTTC. It is translated as CASSLETGTKNNEQFF. The complete variable domain, with remaining parts taken from reference TRBV7-8 and TRBJ2-1, reads GAGVSQSPRYKVAKRGQDVALRCDPISGHVSLFWYQQALGQGPEFLTYFQNEAQLDKSGLPSDRFFAERPEGSVSTLKIQRTQQEDSAVYLCASSLETGTKNNEQFFGPGTRLTVL.